This T cell receptor (beta chain) was profiled in a study of blood T cell repertoires in COVID-19. Trimming took 5 bases from V and 0 from J; bases not matched to a gene: 1. Per germline, CDR1 SGHAT and CDR2 FQNNGV. The CDR3 consists of 14 residues. Sequencing was performed with immunoSEQ multiplex PCR; in TCRdb, only in-frame clones are kept and a portion is missing. The sample has around 280,000 clones; approximately 91% are singletons. Enrollment of patients from Seattle took place during active infection, with longitudinal follow-up. The gene calls are TRBV11-2 and TRBJ1-2, with TRBD1 matching over 9 bases. Material: peripheral blood. The source of this sequence is a woman aged 25 to 39 with COVID-19, enrolled during active disease. CDR3 residues: CASSRTGANYGYTF. CDR3 sequence (DNA): TGTGCCAGCAGCCGGACAGGGGCTAACTATGGCTACACCTTC.